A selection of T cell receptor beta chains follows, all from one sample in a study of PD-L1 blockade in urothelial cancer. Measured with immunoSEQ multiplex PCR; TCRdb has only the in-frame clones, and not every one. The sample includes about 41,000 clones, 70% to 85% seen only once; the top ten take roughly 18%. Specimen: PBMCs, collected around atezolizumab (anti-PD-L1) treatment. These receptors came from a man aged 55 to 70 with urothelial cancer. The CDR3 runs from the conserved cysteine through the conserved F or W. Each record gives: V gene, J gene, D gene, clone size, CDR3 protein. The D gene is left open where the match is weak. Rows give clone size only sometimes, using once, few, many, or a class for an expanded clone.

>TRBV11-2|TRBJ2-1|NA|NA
CASLAGTLQFF
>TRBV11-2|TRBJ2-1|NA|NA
CASSLVPDSVQFF
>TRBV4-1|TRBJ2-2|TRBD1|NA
CASSPHRGNTGELFF
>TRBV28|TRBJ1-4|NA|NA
CASSAPSRNEKLFF
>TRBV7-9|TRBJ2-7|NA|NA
CASSLAGPYEQYF
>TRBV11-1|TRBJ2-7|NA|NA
CASSRGHTLEQYF
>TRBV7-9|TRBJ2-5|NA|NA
CASSKVGDQETQYF
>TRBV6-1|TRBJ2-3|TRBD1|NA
CASSEGTGHTDTQYF
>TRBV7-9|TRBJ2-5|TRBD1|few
CASSWTGSLETQYF
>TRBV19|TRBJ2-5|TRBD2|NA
CASSVPLGGGATETQYF
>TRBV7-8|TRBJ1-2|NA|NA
CASSLVGARVRRGYTF
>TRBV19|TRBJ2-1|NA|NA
CASTLLPGTGEAREQFF
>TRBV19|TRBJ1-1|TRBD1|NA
CASNRGQGAGDTEAFF
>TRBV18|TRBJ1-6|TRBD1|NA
CASSPAALTTGAVNSPLHF
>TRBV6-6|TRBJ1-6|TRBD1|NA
CASSYSRDRDSLHF
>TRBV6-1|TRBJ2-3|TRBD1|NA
CASNDRATDTQYF
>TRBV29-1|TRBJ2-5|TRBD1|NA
CSAQGTAQETQYF
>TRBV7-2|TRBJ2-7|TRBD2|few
CASSFRAGGPEQYF
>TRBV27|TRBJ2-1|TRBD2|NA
CASSSSGLAGGIGNEQFF